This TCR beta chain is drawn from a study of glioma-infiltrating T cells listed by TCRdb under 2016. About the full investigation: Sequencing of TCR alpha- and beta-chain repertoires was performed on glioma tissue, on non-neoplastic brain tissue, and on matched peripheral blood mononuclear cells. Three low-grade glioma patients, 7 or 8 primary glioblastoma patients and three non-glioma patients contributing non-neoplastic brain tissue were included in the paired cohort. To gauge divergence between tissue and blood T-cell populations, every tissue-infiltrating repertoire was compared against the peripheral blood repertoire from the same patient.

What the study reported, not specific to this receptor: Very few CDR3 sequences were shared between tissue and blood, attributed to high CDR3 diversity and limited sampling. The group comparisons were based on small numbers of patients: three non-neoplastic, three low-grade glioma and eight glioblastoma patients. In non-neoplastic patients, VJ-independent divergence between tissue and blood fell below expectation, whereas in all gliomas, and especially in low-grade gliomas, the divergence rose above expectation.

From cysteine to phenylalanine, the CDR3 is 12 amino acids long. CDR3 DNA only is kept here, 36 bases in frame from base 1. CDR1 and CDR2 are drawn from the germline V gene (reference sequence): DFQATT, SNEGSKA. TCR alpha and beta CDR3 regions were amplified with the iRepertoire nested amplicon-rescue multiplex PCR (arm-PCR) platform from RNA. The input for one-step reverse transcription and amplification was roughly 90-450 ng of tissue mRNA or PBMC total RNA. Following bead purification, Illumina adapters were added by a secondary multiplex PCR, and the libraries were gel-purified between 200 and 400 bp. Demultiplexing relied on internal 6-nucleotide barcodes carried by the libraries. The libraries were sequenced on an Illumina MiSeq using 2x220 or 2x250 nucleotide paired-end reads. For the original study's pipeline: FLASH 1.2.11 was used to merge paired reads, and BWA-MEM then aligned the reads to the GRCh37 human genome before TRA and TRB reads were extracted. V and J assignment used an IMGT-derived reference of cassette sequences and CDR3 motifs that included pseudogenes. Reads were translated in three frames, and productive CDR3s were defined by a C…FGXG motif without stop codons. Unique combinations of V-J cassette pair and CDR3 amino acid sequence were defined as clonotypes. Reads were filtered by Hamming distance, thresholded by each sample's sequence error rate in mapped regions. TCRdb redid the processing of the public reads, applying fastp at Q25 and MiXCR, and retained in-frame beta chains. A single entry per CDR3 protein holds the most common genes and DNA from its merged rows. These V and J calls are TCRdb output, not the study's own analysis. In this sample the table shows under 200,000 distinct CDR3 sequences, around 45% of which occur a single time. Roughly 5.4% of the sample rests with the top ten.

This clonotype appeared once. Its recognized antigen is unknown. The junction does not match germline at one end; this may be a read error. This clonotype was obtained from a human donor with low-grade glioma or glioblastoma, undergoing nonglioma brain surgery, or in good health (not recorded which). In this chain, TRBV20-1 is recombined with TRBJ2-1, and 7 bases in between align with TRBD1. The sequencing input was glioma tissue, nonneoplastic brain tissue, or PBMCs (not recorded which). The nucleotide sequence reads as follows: TGCAGTGGAACGTACAGGGGTAATGAGAAGTTCTTC. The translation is CSGTYRGNEKFF.